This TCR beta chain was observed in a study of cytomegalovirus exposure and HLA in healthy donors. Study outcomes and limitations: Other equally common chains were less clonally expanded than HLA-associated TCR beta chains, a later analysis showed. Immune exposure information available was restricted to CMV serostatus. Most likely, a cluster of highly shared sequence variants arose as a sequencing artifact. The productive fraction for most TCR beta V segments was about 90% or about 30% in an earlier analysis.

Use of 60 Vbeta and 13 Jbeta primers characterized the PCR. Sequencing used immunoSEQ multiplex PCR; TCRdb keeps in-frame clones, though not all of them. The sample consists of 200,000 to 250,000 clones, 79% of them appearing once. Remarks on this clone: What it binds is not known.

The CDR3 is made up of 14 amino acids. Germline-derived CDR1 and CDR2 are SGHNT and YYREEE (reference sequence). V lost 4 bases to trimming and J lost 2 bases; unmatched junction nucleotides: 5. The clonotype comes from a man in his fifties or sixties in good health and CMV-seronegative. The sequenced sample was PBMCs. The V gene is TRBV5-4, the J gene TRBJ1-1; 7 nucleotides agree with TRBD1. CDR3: CASSPEGGNTEAFF. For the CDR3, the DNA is TGTGCCAGCAGCCCTGAAGGGGGCAACACTGAAGCTTTCTTT.